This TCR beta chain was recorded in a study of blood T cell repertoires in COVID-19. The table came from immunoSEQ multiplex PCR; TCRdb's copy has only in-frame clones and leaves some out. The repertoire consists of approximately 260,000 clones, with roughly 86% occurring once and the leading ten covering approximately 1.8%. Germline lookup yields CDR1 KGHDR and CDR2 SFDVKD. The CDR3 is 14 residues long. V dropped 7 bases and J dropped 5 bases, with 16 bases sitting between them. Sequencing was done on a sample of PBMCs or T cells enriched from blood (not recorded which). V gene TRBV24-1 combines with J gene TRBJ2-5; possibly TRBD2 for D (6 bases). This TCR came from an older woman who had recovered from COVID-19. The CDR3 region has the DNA TGTGCCACCAGGGAGGAGGGAGTAAGGGAGACCCAGTACTTC. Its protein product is CATREEGVRETQYF.